The 17 T cell receptor beta chains in this list originate from one sample, sequenced in a study of T cells in pancreatic ductal adenocarcinoma. Selected pancreatic ductal adenocarcinoma patients had undergone surgery without neoadjuvant therapy. TCRdb's table, derived via immunoSEQ multiplex PCR, lists solely in-frame clones and lacks some. Here the sample spans 15,000 to 20,000 clones, 88% being singletons. The specimen sequenced was PBMCs. The receptors originated from a human donor with pancreatic ductal adenocarcinoma.

J is TRBJ2-5 and V is TRBV20-1; D unresolved. V was trimmed by 8 bases and J by 7 bases, leaving 14 bases between them. The germline V gene has CDR1 DFQATT and CDR2 SNEGSKA (reference sequence). The CDR3 length is 11 residues. CDR3 nucleotide sequence: TGCAGTCTAGTAGGAGTAGGGACCCAGTACTTC. It codes for CSLVGVGTQYF.

The rearrangement links TRBV19 to TRBJ2-1; 13 nucleotides match TRBD2. V shed 10 bases and J 4 bases; nucleotides not matched to a gene: 10. From germline, CDR1 is LNHDA and CDR2 SQIVND (reference sequence). The CDR3 consists of 16 residues. The CDR3 nucleotides read TGTGCCACCAACCAAATACTAGCGGGGGGGTACAATGAGCAGTTCTTC. It encodes CATNQILAGGYNEQFF.

This chain connects TRBV6-1 to TRBJ1-4, with D uncertain. This CDR3 is 15 amino acids long. The V gene's germline CDR1 is MNHNS and CDR2 SASEGT. V lost 2 bases and J lost 6, with 13 bases in between. The CDR3 spells CASSEKVQWDEKLFF. CDR3 coding DNA: TGTGCCAGCAGTGAAAAGGTACAGTGGGATGAAAAACTGTTTTTT.

The J gene is TRBJ1-5, the V gene TRBV10-2, with 8 bases that match TRBD1. V lost 8 bases and J lost 7; bases outside the gene matches: 7. The CDR3 is 13 amino acids. Germline V CDR1 and CDR2: WSHSY, SAAADI. For the CDR3, the DNA is TGCGCCAGCGGAGGACAGGGATGGCAGCCCCAGCATTTT. Its protein product is CASGGQGWQPQHF.

The genes are TRBV7-2 and TRBJ1-1, with D perhaps TRBD1 (6 bases). The CDR3 is made up of 15 amino acids. Looked up from germline, CDR1 is SGHTA and CDR2 is FQGNSA. V lost 0 bases and J 1 base, leaving 9 bases between the germline ends. The CDR3 protein is CASSLAGHTNTEAFF. Written as DNA, the CDR3 is TGTGCCAGCAGCTTAGCGGGACATACGAACACTGAAGCTTTCTTT.

The V and J genes are TRBV28 and TRBJ1-1; 7 bases agree with TRBD1. This CDR3 region has 14 residues. With V trimmed by 8 bases and J by 5 bases, 11 bases remained unmatched. Germline values: CDR1 MDHEN, CDR2 SYDVKM. The CDR3 here is CASVLQGLGTEAFF. CDR3 DNA sequence: TGTGCCAGCGTACTACAGGGGCTGGGAACTGAAGCTTTCTTT.

The chain couples TRBV2 to TRBJ1-3; 9 bases fit TRBD1. The CDR3 is 19 amino acids. Germline V gives CDR1 SNHLY, CDR2 FYNNEI. With V trimmed by 5 bases and J by 4 bases, 18 bases remained unmatched. The CDR3 DNA reads as TGTGCCAGCAGTCTCCAGGGACAGGGAAAAGCTCTTTTCGGAAACACCATATATTTT. This gives the protein CASSLQGQGKALFGNTIYF.

The rearrangement joins TRBV4-1 to TRBJ1-1; 8 positions match TRBD1. After removal of 0 bases from V and 2 bases from J, the junction contained 5 bases not matched to a gene. This CDR3 is built from 16 residues. The germline V gene encodes CDR1 MGHRA and CDR2 YSYEKL. For the CDR3, the DNA is TGCGCCAGCAGCCAAGAAACAGGGGGACTTAACACTGAAGCTTTCTTT. It translates to CASSQETGGLNTEAFF.

The CDR3 reads CASSSTGLGIGLFF. CDR3 sequence (DNA): TGTGCCAGCAGTTCAACCGGACTGGGTATTGGATTGTTCTTC. The V gene is TRBV7-3, the J gene TRBJ2-1, with D maybe TRBD2 (5 bases). The V gene lost 6 bases and the J gene lost 15 bases, with 24 bases spanning the gap. CDR1 and CDR2 from the germline V gene are SGHTA and FQGTGA. CDR3 size: 14 residues.

This chain connects TRBV7-9 to TRBJ1-2, with D unclear. Between the trimmed V and J ends, which lost 5 bases and 8 bases, there was a span of 21 bases. The CDR3 consists of 15 residues. CDR1 is SEHNR, CDR2 FQNEAQ, per germline (reference sequence). The CDR3 DNA sequence: TGTGCCAGCAGCGCCACGGAGACTAACCATTGGGGCTACACCTTC. It is translated as CASSATETNHWGYTF.

The chain couples TRBV4-2 to TRBJ2-4; 12 nucleotides line up with TRBD2. The CDR3 contains 19 residues. Germline V gives CDR1 LGHNA, CDR2 YNFKEQ. J was trimmed by 1 base and V by 0 bases; bases with no gene match: 7. The CDR3 sequence is CASSQEPSGGAGAKNIQYF. For the CDR3, the DNA is TGTGCCAGCAGCCAAGAGCCTAGCGGGGGGGCCGGGGCCAAAAACATTCAGTACTTC.

This rearrangement joins TRBV28 to TRBJ1-1; 8 bases fit TRBD1. The germline V gene has CDR1 MDHEN and CDR2 SYDVKM. Unmatched junction bases numbered 9, after V lost 5 bases and J lost 7 bases. The CDR3 covers 14 residues. The CDR3 nucleotides are TGTGCCAGCAGTGCCCCGGGACAGGAACTTGAAGCTTTCTTT. Protein: CASSAPGQELEAFF. The variable domain in full, completed from reference TRBV28 and TRBJ1-1, reads DVKVTQSSRYLVKRTGEKVFLECVQDMDHENMFWYRQDPGLGLRLIYFSYDVKMKEKGDIPEGYSVSREKKERFSLILESASTNQTSMYLCASSAPGQELEAFFGQGTRLTVV.

This clone was recorded once. The chain links TRBV5-1 to TRBJ2-7; TRBD2 is a possible D gene (6 bases). Germline CDR1 reads SGHRS; CDR2 reads YFSETQ. The CDR3 spans 16 residues. V lost 3 bases to trimming and J lost 5 bases, with 21 bases between them. The CDR3: CASSSLLGGVTNEQYF. The CDR3 DNA reads TGCGCCAGCAGCTCTCTCCTTGGCGGGGTCACCAACGAGCAGTACTTC.

This clone was detected a few times. V is TRBV19 and J is TRBJ2-2; D unresolved. Germline V lookup: CDR1 LNHDA, CDR2 SQIVND (reference sequence). V was clipped by 1 base and J by 7 bases, with 7 bases between them. This CDR3 is 13 amino acids long. CDR3 bases: TGTGCCAGTAGTATAGTGGAGAACGGGGAGCTGTTTTTT. Translating gives CASSIVENGELFF.

This chain uses TRBV2 with TRBJ1-1; 8 nucleotides agree with TRBD1. V lost 3 bases to trimming and J lost 1 base; unmatched junction nucleotides: 1. Per the germline V gene, CDR1 is SNHLY and CDR2 is FYNNEI. The CDR3 is 14 residues long. The CDR3: CASSDTGGNTEAFF. CDR3 nucleotide sequence: TGTGCCAGCAGTGACACAGGGGGGAACACTGAAGCTTTCTTT.

This clone appeared once. The V and J genes are TRBV7-2 and TRBJ1-3; 8 bases line up with TRBD1. CDR3 size: 16 residues. CDR1 and CDR2 from the germline V gene are SGHTA and FQGNSA. V lost 5 bases to trimming and J lost 3 bases; unmatched junction nucleotides: 9. Written as DNA, the CDR3 is TGTGCCAGCAGCCCGGCTCCTGGACAGGGTGGAAACACCATATATTTT. Protein: CASSPAPGQGGNTIYF.

This chain joins TRBV7-9 and TRBJ2-7, with D tentatively TRBD2 (7 bases). Germline V lookup: CDR1 SEHNR, CDR2 FQNEAQ (reference sequence). The CDR3 extends over 14 amino acids. Trimming removed 8 bases at V and 5 bases at J, with 19 bases between. The CDR3 spells CASVQLGGLNEQYF. Written as DNA, the CDR3 is TGTGCCAGCGTGCAATTGGGGGGGCTGAACGAGCAGTACTTC.